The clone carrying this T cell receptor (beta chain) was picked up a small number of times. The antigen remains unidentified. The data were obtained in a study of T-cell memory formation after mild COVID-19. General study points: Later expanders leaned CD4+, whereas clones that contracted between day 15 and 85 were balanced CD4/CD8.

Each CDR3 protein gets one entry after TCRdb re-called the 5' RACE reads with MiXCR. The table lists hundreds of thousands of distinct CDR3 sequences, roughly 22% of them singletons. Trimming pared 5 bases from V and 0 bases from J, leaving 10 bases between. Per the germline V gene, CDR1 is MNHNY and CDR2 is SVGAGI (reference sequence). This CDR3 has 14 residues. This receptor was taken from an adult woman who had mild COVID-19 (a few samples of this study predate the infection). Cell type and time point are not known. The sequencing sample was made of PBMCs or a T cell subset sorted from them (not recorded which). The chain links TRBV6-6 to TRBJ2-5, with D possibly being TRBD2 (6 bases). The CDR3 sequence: CASSTRDYQETQYF. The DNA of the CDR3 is TGTGCCAGCAGTACCCGGGACTACCAAGAGACCCAGTACTTC.